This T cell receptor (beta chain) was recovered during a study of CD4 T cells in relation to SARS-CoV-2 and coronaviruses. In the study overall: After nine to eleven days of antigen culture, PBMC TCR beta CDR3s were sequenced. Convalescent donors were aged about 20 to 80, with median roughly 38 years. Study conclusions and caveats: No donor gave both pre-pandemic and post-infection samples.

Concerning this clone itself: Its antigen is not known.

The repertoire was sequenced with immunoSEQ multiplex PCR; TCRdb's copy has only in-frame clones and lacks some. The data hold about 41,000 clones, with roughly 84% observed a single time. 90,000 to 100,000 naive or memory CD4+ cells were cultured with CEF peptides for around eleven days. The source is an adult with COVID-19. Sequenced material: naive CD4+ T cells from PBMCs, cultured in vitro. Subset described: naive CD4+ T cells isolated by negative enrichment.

The chain's CDR3 is CASSESLGGADTQYF. Written as DNA, the CDR3 is TGTGCCAGCAGTGAGAGTTTGGGAGGAGCAGATACGCAGTATTTT. The chain couples TRBV6-4 to TRBJ2-3, with D perhaps TRBD2 (6 bases). The CDR3 spans 15 residues. Looked up from germline, CDR1 is MRHNA and CDR2 is SNTAGT. The V and J ends lost 3 bases and 4 bases respectively, with 14 bases between them.